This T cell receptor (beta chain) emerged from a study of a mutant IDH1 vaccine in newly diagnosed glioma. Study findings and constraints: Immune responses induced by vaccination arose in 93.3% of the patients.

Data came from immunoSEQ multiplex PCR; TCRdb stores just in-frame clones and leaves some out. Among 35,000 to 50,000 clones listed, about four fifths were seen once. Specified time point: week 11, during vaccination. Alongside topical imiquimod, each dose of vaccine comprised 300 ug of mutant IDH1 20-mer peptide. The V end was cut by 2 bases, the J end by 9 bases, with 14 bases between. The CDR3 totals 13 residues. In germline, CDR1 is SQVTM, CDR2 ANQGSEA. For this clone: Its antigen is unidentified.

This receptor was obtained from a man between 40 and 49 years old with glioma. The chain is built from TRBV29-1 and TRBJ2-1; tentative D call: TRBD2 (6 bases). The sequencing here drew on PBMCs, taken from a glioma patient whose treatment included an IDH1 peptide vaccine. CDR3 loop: CSVELAGRGEQFF. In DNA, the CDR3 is TGCAGCGTTGAACTGGCGGGACGCGGTGAGCAGTTCTTC.